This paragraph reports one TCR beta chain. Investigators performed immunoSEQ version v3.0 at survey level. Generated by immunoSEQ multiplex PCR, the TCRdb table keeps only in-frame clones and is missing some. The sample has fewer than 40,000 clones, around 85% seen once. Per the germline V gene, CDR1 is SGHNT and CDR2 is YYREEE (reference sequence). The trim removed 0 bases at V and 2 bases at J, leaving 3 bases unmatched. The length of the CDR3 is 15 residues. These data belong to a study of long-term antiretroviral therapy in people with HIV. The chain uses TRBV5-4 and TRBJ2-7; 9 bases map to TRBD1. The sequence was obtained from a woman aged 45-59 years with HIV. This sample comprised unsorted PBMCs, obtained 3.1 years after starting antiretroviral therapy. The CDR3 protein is CASSLGGQGTYEQYF. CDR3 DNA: TGTGCCAGCAGCTTGGGGGGACAGGGCACCTACGAGCAGTACTTC.